A single sample gave rise to the 8 T cell receptor beta chains below, sequenced in a study of neoadjuvant nivolumab and ipilimumab in lung cancer. Generated by immunoSEQ multiplex PCR, the TCRdb table keeps only in-frame clones and is missing some. The sample yields 44,000 or so clones, roughly 90% seen once. The source material was blood, sampled before neoadjuvant nivolumab, alone or with ipilimumab. The receptors shown here come from an adult with non-small cell lung cancer. Some clones in this sample may be carry-over from other donors' samples.

V usage is TRBV18 and J usage is TRBJ2-2; D may be TRBD2 (6 bases). V was cut by 0 bases and J by 5 bases, with 10 bases left in between. Germline loops: CDR1 KGHSH, CDR2 LQKENI. The CDR3 runs to 15 residues. The CDR3 reads CASSPPGGTTGELFF. In DNA form, the CDR3 reads TGTGCCAGCTCACCACCTGGCGGGACGACCGGGGAGCTGTTTTTT.

The chain is built from TRBV7-9 and TRBJ1-4; D remains ambiguous. Germline-derived CDR1 and CDR2 are SEHNR and FQNEAQ (reference sequence). The CDR3 runs 16 residues. V lost 6 bases and J lost 0, with 14 bases in between. The CDR3 spells CASRSLGSATNEKLFF. The CDR3 region has the DNA TGTGCCAGCAGATCTCTGGGCAGCGCAACTAATGAAAAACTGTTTTTT.

The chain recombines TRBV6-5 with TRBJ1-1; the D gene is possibly TRBD1 (6 bases). The CDR3 is 15 amino acids. V was trimmed by 2 bases and J by 0 bases, leaving 10 bases between them. Germline CDR1 MNHEY, CDR2 SVGAGI. The CDR3 reads CASSYDGDMNTEAFF. In DNA, the CDR3 is TGTGCCAGCAGTTACGACGGGGACATGAACACTGAAGCTTTCTTT.

The rearrangement joins TRBV29-1 to TRBJ2-7; D not certain. Trimming removed 4 bases from V and 0 bases from J, with 13 bases in between. The CDR3 is 14 residues long. Germline V gene sequence: CDR1 SQVTM, CDR2 ANQGSEA. The CDR3 region has the DNA TGCAGCGTTGGAATAAGAGGTAGCTCCTACGAGCAGTACTTC. This codes for CSVGIRGSSYEQYF.

The chain joins TRBV6-5 to TRBJ2-7, with a weak D call TRBD2 (6 bases). Germline assignment: CDR1 MNHEY and CDR2 SVGAGI. This CDR3 is 15 amino acids long. V lost 0 bases and J lost 3, with 12 bases in between. CDR3 in DNA: TGTGCCAGCAGTTACTCATTGGCGGGAAGCTACGAGCAGTACTTC. Translating it yields CASSYSLAGSYEQYF.

This clone has just a few counts. The chain employs TRBV2 and TRBJ2-1, with D maybe TRBD2 (7 bases). Germline V gives CDR1 SNHLY, CDR2 FYNNEI. V was clipped by 10 bases and J by 7 bases, with 23 bases between them. The CDR3 runs 15 residues. The CDR3 bases are TGTGCCATTTATAAAGGGGGAGGGCCGGAGAATGAGCAGTTCTTC. It is translated as CAIYKGGGPENEQFF.

This chain links TRBV7-2 with TRBJ2-7; TRBD2 matches 8 bases. From germline, CDR1 is SGHTA and CDR2 FQGNSA. Trimming cost V 5 bases and J 2 bases; bases outside gene matches: 5. CDR3 length: 14 amino acids. CDR3 amino acids: CASSTIAGPYEQYF. The CDR3 coding sequence is TGTGCCAGCAGCACCATAGCGGGGCCCTACGAGCAGTACTTC.

In its sample, this clone was seen a few times. This chain uses TRBV11-1 with TRBJ2-1, with 7 positions matching TRBD1. Germline V gene data show CDR1 as SGHAT and CDR2 as FQDESV (reference sequence). This CDR3 has 15 residues. V shed 1 base, J shed 10 bases, and the junction held 10 bases outside the gene matches. The CDR3 loop reads CASSLDEGRGREQFF. The CDR3 region has the DNA TGTGCCAGCAGCTTAGATGAGGGCAGGGGGAGAGAGCAGTTCTTC.